The 21 T cell receptor beta chains given below trace back to one sample, sequenced in a study of T cell responses to AZD1222 COVID-19 vaccine. This table comes from immunoSEQ multiplex PCR, and its TCRdb copy is limited to in-frame clones, with some not included. Of 98,000 or so clones listed, approximately 88% are singletons. Sequences were derived from peripheral blood, sampled 28 days after the second AZD1222 dose. The receptors stem from an adult who received the AZD1222 COVID-19 vaccine.

This clone was detected once. The chain joins TRBV6-1 to TRBJ2-7, with 8 nucleotides matching TRBD2. Unmatched junction bases numbered 6, after V lost 1 base and J lost 4 bases. CDR3 length: 15 amino acids. The V gene's germline CDR1 is MNHNS and CDR2 SASEGT. CDR3 protein: CASSEGATSAYEQYF. Written as DNA, the CDR3 is TGTGCCAGCAGTGAAGGCGCGACTAGCGCTTACGAGCAGTACTTC.

The genes are TRBV5-1 and TRBJ2-3, with 7 positions matching TRBD2. Germline V gives CDR1 SGHRS, CDR2 YFSETQ. V lost 1 base, J lost 4 bases, and 12 bases stayed unmatched. This CDR3 contains 17 residues. In DNA form, the CDR3 reads TGCGCCAGCAGCTTGCAGACTAGCCGCGCATTGTCAGATACGCAGTATTTT. Translating it yields CASSLQTSRALSDTQYF.

This clone was recorded a few times. The V and J genes are TRBV7-3 and TRBJ1-1; tentative D call: TRBD1 (6 bases). Germline V CDR1 and CDR2: SGHTA, FQGTGA. This CDR3 is 13 amino acids long. V dropped 5 bases and J dropped 2 bases, with 9 bases sitting between them. CDR3 DNA: TGTGCCAGCAGCCGGGACACAAACACTGAAGCTTTCTTT. It encodes CASSRDTNTEAFF.

In its sample, this clone was seen once. The chain employs TRBV18 and TRBJ1-6; D is possibly TRBD1 (5 bases). The CDR3 consists of 18 residues. The germline V gene has CDR1 KGHSH and CDR2 LQKENI. V shed 1 base and J shed 6 bases, with 19 bases lying between them. The CDR3 loop reads CASSPRVAGTQLNSPLHF. The CDR3 DNA is TGTGCCAGCTCACCACGTGTAGCCGGGACGCAACTTAATTCACCCCTCCACTTT. Filled out from reference TRBV18 and TRBJ1-6, the complete variable domain reads NAGVMQNPRHLVRRRGQEARLRCSPMKGHSHVYWYRQLPEEGLKFMVYLQKENIIDESGMPKERFSAEFPKEGPSILRIQQVVRGDSAAYFCASSPRVAGTQLNSPLHFGNGTRLTVT.

The chain links TRBV10-3 to TRBJ2-3; 9 positions agree with TRBD1. V shed 11 bases and J 2 bases; nucleotides not matched to a gene: 5. Germline V gene sequence: CDR1 ENHRY, CDR2 SYGVKD. CDR3 length equals 13 residues. CDR3 sequence reads: CASGTGNTDTQYF. For the CDR3, the DNA is TGTGCCTCCGGGACAGGGAACACAGATACGCAGTATTTT.

The chain uses TRBV30 and TRBJ2-7; perhaps TRBD1 as D (8 bases). CDR3 length equals 16 residues. The ends were cut back, 5 bases at V and 6 bases at J, with 26 bases in the middle. Germline-derived CDR1 and CDR2 are GTSNPN and SVGIG (reference sequence). CDR3 protein: CAWDRGLAGDLLEQYF. CDR3 nucleotides: TGTGCCTGGGACAGGGGTTTGGCGGGAGATCTACTCGAGCAGTACTTC.

The chain carries TRBV20-1 and TRBJ1-2; no definite D call. V lost 3 bases and J 4 bases, leaving 9 bases between the germline ends. The CDR3 totals 12 residues. Germline V gene data show CDR1 as DFQATT and CDR2 as SNEGSKA (reference sequence). CDR3 in DNA: TGCAGTGCTAGTGGTTTTCCCTATGGCTACACCTTC. It yields the protein CSASGFPYGYTF.

V gene TRBV9 combines with J gene TRBJ1-2; TRBD1 might be the D (5 bases). Trimming removed 1 base from V and 1 base from J, with 23 bases in between. The germline V gene has CDR1 SGDLS and CDR2 YYNGEE. The CDR3 is 19 amino acids. The CDR3 coding sequence is TGTGCCAGCAGCGTAAGCCCACTCCAAGCGGCAGACAGTAACTATGGCTACACCTTC. It encodes CASSVSPLQAADSNYGYTF.

This clone was seen once. The rearrangement uses TRBV7-9 and TRBJ1-2; no clear D. V lost 1 base and J lost 7, with 13 bases in between. The CDR3 sequence is 14 residues long. From germline, CDR1 is SEHNR and CDR2 FQNEAQ (reference sequence). In nucleotides, the CDR3 is TGTGCCAGCAGCTTAGGACAACGTATGGCTGGCTACACCTTC. Translation: CASSLGQRMAGYTF.

Of note for this clone: In the same sample, other DNA sequences code for this CDR3. The chain joins TRBV5-1 to TRBJ1-2; D is undetermined. V lost 1 base and J lost 2, with 12 bases in between. CDR1 is SGHRS and CDR2 is YFSETQ in the germline V gene. The CDR3 spans 15 residues. CDR3 sequence (DNA): TGCGCCAGCAGCTTGTTTCCCGACAAGAACTATGGCTACACCTTC. Its protein product is CASSLFPDKNYGYTF.

The chain combines TRBV2 with TRBJ1-2; D is possibly TRBD1 (5 bases). This CDR3 is 14 amino acids long. The V gene lost 3 bases and the J gene lost 7 bases, with 15 bases spanning the gap. Germline loops: CDR1 SNHLY, CDR2 FYNNEI. This CDR3 reads CASSEGGGIVGYTF. The CDR3 bases are TGTGCCAGCAGTGAGGGGGGAGGAATCGTTGGCTACACCTTC. Variable domain in full (rest from reference TRBV2 and TRBJ1-2): EPEVTQTPSHQVTQMGQEVILRCVPISNHLYFYWYRQILGQKVEFLVSFYNNEISEKSEIFDDQFSVERPDGSNFTLKIRSTKLEDSAMYFCASSEGGGIVGYTFGSGTRLTVV.

V gene TRBV6-1 combines with J gene TRBJ1-5; D possibly corresponds to TRBD1 (6 bases). CDR3 length: 18 residues. Trimming removed 0 bases from V and 0 bases from J, with 15 bases in between. The germline V gene encodes CDR1 MNHNS and CDR2 SASEGT. CDR3 bases: TGTGCCAGCAGTGAAGCCTCAACCGGGACATTTAGCAATCAGCCCCAGCATTTT. It encodes CASSEASTGTFSNQPQHF.

This clone was seen once. The chain recombines TRBV3-1 (or the pseudogene TRBV3-2) with TRBJ2-1, with D maybe TRBD2 (5 bases). This CDR3 has 15 amino acids. The V and J ends lost 0 bases and 5 bases respectively, with 11 bases between them. Germline V gene sequence: CDR1 LGHDT, CDR2 YNNKEL (reference sequence). CDR3 nucleotide sequence: TGTGCCAGCAGCCAAGATGAGAGGGCGAACAATGAGCAGTTCTTC. It codes for CASSQDERANNEQFF.

The chain carries TRBV6-1 and TRBJ2-7, with TRBD2 matching over 12 bases. The V gene end was trimmed by 1 base and the J gene end by 3 bases; junction bases not matched to a gene: 1. Germline loops: CDR1 MNHNS, CDR2 SASEGT. The CDR3 loop spans 15 amino acids. The CDR3 DNA reads TGTGCCAGCAGTGAAGGGACTAGCGGGGACTACGAGCAGTACTTC. Translating gives CASSEGTSGDYEQYF.

The chain joins TRBV28 to TRBJ1-2; 8 nucleotides agree with TRBD1. Trimming at V came to 5 bases and at J to 5 bases, leaving 4 bases not matched to a gene. From germline, CDR1 is MDHEN and CDR2 SYDVKM. This CDR3 is built from 13 residues. The CDR3 region is CASSLDRGYGYTF. For the CDR3, the DNA is TGTGCCAGCAGTCTAGACAGGGGTTATGGCTACACCTTC.

This clone was observed a single time. The chain combines TRBV28 with TRBJ2-7, with 7 bases identical to TRBD1. This CDR3 is built from 13 residues. With 7 bases clipped from V and 4 bases from J, the junction kept 7 bases outside the gene matches. Germline assignment: CDR1 MDHEN and CDR2 SYDVKM. The CDR3 spells CASMVPTGYEQYF. For the CDR3, the DNA is TGTGCCAGCATGGTACCGACAGGGTACGAGCAGTACTTC.

The chain uses TRBV28 and TRBJ1-1; D not certain. This CDR3 is 12 amino acids long. Trimming shortened V by 2 bases and J by 1 base, and 2 bases separated the two germline ends. Germline V gene lookup returns CDR1 MDHEN and CDR2 SYDVKM. The DNA for the CDR3 is TGTGCCAGCAGTTTAGAGAACACTGAAGCTTTCTTT. Translated, it gives CASSLENTEAFF.

The chain has TRBV29-1 and TRBJ2-1, with 11 bases that match TRBD2. Per germline, CDR1 SQVTM and CDR2 ANQGSEA. V was clipped by 4 bases and J by 9 bases; unmatched bases: 11. The CDR3 sequence is 15 residues long. The CDR3 sequence: CSVGIIAGGRGEQFF. CDR3 nucleotides: TGCAGCGTTGGTATTATAGCGGGAGGGCGGGGTGAGCAGTTCTTC.

The chain combines TRBV6-4 with TRBJ2-2; 8 bases are a match to TRBD2. Germline CDR1 and CDR2: MRHNA and SNTAGT. The CDR3 covers 15 residues. J lost 3 bases, V lost 3 bases, and 3 bases had no gene match. CDR3 residues: CASSEAGAHTGELFF. The DNA for the CDR3 is TGTGCCAGCAGTGAAGCGGGGGCCCACACCGGGGAGCTGTTTTTT.

V gene TRBV5-6 combines with J gene TRBJ2-7; no clear D gene. Germline V lookup: CDR1 SGHDT, CDR2 YYEEEE. Trimming took off 4 bases at V and 6 bases at J, with 17 bases between the two ends. The CDR3 spans 14 residues. CDR3 sequence: CASSTPGDPSEQYF. CDR3 in DNA: TGTGCCAGCAGCACCCCCGGCGACCCCTCCGAGCAGTACTTC.

This chain connects TRBV19 to TRBJ1-1; no clear D gene. CDR3 size: 14 residues. V was shortened by 5 bases and J by 0 bases, with 10 bases between the two germline ends. CDR1 is LNHDA and CDR2 is SQIVND in the germline V gene (reference sequence). CDR3 sequence reads: CASSPHQMNTEAFF. The CDR3 nucleotides are TGTGCCAGTAGTCCCCACCAGATGAACACTGAAGCTTTCTTT.